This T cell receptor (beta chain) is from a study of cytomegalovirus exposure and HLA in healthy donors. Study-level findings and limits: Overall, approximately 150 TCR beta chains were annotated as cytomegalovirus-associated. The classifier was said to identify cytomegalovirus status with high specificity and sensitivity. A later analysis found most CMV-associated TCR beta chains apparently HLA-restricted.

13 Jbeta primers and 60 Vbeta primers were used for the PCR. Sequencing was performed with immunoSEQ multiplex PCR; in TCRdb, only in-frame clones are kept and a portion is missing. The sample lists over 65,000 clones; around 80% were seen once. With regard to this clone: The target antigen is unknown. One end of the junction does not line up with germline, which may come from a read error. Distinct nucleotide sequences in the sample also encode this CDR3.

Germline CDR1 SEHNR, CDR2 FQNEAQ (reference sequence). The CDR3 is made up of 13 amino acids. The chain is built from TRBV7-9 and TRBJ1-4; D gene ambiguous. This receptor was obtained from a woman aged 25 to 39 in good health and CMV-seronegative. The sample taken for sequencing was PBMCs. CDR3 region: CASSRELNEKLFF. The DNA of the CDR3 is TGCGCCAGCAGCCGGGAGCTTAATGAAAAACTGTTTTTT.